This T cell receptor (beta chain) was sequenced for a study of CD8 T cells in Susac syndrome. Control patients had untreated stable or active relapsing-remitting multiple sclerosis by revised McDonald criteria. Random hexamers were used to reverse transcribe 0.5 to 1 ug of RNA. The method of amplification for TCR beta CDR3 was immunoSEQ multiplex PCR, covering 54 Vbeta and 13 Jbeta. TCRdb passed the immunoSEQ multiplex PCR reads through MiXCR, listing each CDR3 protein once. Seen here are roughly 120,000 distinct CDR3 sequences, 85% to 95% observed once, and the top ten hold roughly 0.094%. The source material was CD4+ T cells from PBMCs. This receptor was taken from a human donor with multiple sclerosis.

DNA for the CDR3: TGTGCCAGCAGCTTGGGACTAGCGGACTACACCGGGGAGCTGTTTTTT. Translating gives CASSLGLADYTGELFF. This sequence joins TRBV13 and TRBJ2-2; TRBD2 matches at 11 bases. V lost 3 bases to trimming and J lost 3 bases; unmatched junction nucleotides: 3. Germline CDR1 PRHDT, CDR2 FYEKMQ (reference sequence). The CDR3 totals 16 residues.